This is a list of T cell receptor beta chains from one sample in a study of blood T cell repertoires in COVID-19. This table comes from immunoSEQ multiplex PCR, and its TCRdb copy is limited to in-frame clones, with some not included. The sample lists about 56,000 clones, around four fifths occurring once. The sample taken for sequencing was peripheral blood. Receptor source: a woman at least 80 years old with acute or convalescent COVID-19. The CDR3 runs from the conserved cysteine through the conserved F or W. D genes are given only for firm matches. Some rows have no size entry. The others give once, few or many, or a class for an expanded clone.

abundance	v_gene	j_gene	d_gene	CDR3aa	CDR3nt
NA	TRBV7-8	TRBJ2-1	TRBD2	CASSPTSGVKQQFF	TGTGCCAGCAGCCCGACTAGCGGTGTCAAGCAGCAGTTCTTC
NA	TRBV18	TRBJ1-6	NA	CASSEGTATNNSPLHF	TGTGCCAGCTCGGAAGGGACTGCCACAAATAATTCACCCCTCCACTTT
once	TRBV6-6	TRBJ2-4	TRBD1	CASSPRDSPTRVIQYF	TGTGCCAGCAGTCCCCGGGACAGTCCTACGAGAGTAATTCAGTACTTC
NA	TRBV6-1	TRBJ2-7	NA	CASSERTASAAYEQYF	TGTGCCAGCAGTGAAAGGACAGCTTCGGCCGCCTACGAGCAGTACTTC
NA	TRBV5-1	TRBJ2-7	NA	CASSLAGSDYEQYF	TGCGCCAGCAGCCTGGCGGGAAGTGACTACGAGCAGTACTTC
NA	TRBV11-3	TRBJ1-2	NA	CASGAGDYGYTF	TGTGCCAGCGGGGCGGGGGACTATGGCTACACCTTC
NA	TRBV10-3	TRBJ1-1	NA	CAISSTGRTEAFF	TGTGCCATCAGCTCAACAGGTCGCACTGAAGCTTTCTTT
NA	TRBV4-1	TRBJ1-1	NA	CASSQDHPGQRDEYTEAFF	TGCGCCAGCAGCCAAGATCATCCTGGACAGAGAGATGAGTACACTGAAGCTTTCTTT
NA	TRBV10-3	TRBJ2-7	NA	CARVGRDKTYEQYF	TGTGCCCGGGTGGGACGGGACAAGACCTACGAGCAGTACTTC
once	TRBV30	TRBJ1-3	TRBD1	CAWSRTGAGNTIYF	TGTGCCTGGAGTCGGACAGGGGCTGGAAACACCATATATTTT
NA	TRBV3-1/TRBV3-2	TRBJ1-3	TRBD1	CASSRMDRAGNTIYF	TGTGCCAGCAGCCGGATGGACAGGGCTGGAAACACCATATATTTT
NA	TRBV18	TRBJ1-5	NA	CASSDRGQPQHF	TGTGCCAGCTCCGACCGAGGTCAGCCCCAGCATTTT
NA	TRBV5-1	TRBJ2-1	TRBD2	CASSFTSGGTLVSGEQFF	TGCGCCAGCAGCTTTACTAGCGGGGGGACCCTTGTGAGTGGTGAGCAGTTCTTC
NA	TRBV9	TRBJ2-3	NA	CASSPEGGTDTQYF	TGTGCCAGCAGCCCAGAGGGGGGCACAGATACGCAGTATTTT
NA	TRBV11-3	TRBJ2-5	NA	CASSLQAQETQYF	TGTGCCAGCAGCTTACAGGCCCAAGAGACCCAGTACTTC
few	TRBV5-1	TRBJ2-3	TRBD2	CASSGRTSGVTTDTQYF	TGCGCCAGCAGCGGACGGACTAGCGGGGTCACCACAGATACGCAGTATTTT
few	TRBV5-1	TRBJ1-1	NA	CASRLGSGNTEAFF	TGCGCCAGCAGACTTGGGTCGGGGAACACTGAAGCTTTCTTT
NA	TRBV19	TRBJ1-1	TRBD1	CASSRAGGARGTEAFF	TGTGCCAGTAGTAGGGCAGGGGGCGCACGGGGCACTGAAGCTTTCTTT
NA	TRBV29-1	TRBJ2-7	NA	CSVAGTYEQYF	TGCAGCGTTGCAGGTACCTACGAGCAGTACTTC
NA	TRBV5-4	TRBJ2-1	NA	CASRSDYQKLHEQFF	TGTGCCAGCAGGTCGGACTACCAAAAGCTCCATGAGCAGTTCTTC
once	TRBV7-2	TRBJ2-1	TRBD2	CASSLRLAGGRSEQFF	TGTGCCAGCAGCTTACGCCTAGCGGGGGGTCGGAGTGAGCAGTTCTTC
NA	TRBV30	TRBJ1-2	TRBD1	CACKGQGVRYGYTF	TGTGCCTGCAAGGGTCAGGGGGTACGTTATGGCTACACCTTC
NA	TRBV7-9	TRBJ1-2	TRBD1	CASSSGGLGDGYTF	TGTGCCAGCAGCTCAGGGGGCCTCGGGGATGGCTACACCTTC
NA	TRBV19	TRBJ2-5	TRBD1	CASSTRTGIQETQYF	TGTGCCAGTAGTACCAGGACAGGAATTCAAGAGACCCAGTACTTC
NA	TRBV6-5	TRBJ1-1	NA	CASRRRDSTEAFF	TGTGCCAGCAGACGGAGGGATAGCACTGAAGCTTTCTTT
NA	TRBV6-5	TRBJ1-1	TRBD1	CASSSHGTGGSEAFF	TGTGCCAGCAGTTCCCACGGGACAGGGGGCTCTGAAGCTTTCTTT
NA	TRBV7-2	TRBJ2-2	TRBD2	CASSKAPSGGAAGELFF	TGTGCCAGCAGCAAAGCTCCTAGCGGGGGGGCAGCCGGGGAGCTGTTTTTT
NA	TRBV20-1	TRBJ2-3	NA	CSASKGFTQYF	TGCAGTGCTAGCAAGGGGTTCACGCAGTATTTT
NA	TRBV6-1	TRBJ2-7	TRBD1	CASSAQDRAPPYEQYF	TGTGCCAGCAGTGCGCAGGACAGGGCCCCCCCCTACGAGCAGTACTTC
NA	TRBV2	TRBJ1-1	TRBD1	CASTRTGPNTEAFF	TGTGCCAGCACGAGGACAGGGCCGAACACTGAAGCTTTCTTT
NA	TRBV29-1	TRBJ2-1	NA	CSVEDLRGARNNEQFF	TGCAGCGTTGAAGACCTCCGGGGGGCGAGGAACAATGAGCAGTTCTTC
NA	TRBV5-1	TRBJ2-7	TRBD1	CASSQGQGSQQYF	TGCGCCAGCAGCCAGGGACAGGGGAGCCAGCAGTACTTC
once	TRBV9	TRBJ2-5	TRBD1	CASSARQGAGETQYF	TGTGCCAGCAGCGCCAGACAGGGGGCTGGGGAGACCCAGTACTTC
few	TRBV6-5	TRBJ1-1	TRBD1	CASSTRTGGKTEAFF	TGTGCCAGCAGTACCCGGACAGGGGGCAAAACTGAAGCTTTCTTT
NA	TRBV18	TRBJ1-3	TRBD1	CASRGTAGDTIYF	TGTGCCAGCCGAGGGACAGCAGGAGACACCATATATTTT
few	TRBV21-1	TRBJ1-2	NA	CASTPGLF	TGTGCCAGCACCCCCGGACTCTTC
NA	TRBV20-1	TRBJ2-7	NA	CSGRPNYEQYF	TGCAGTGGGAGACCAAACTACGAGCAGTACTTC
NA	TRBV7-8	TRBJ1-4	NA	CASSLFDFEKLFF	TGTGCCAGCAGCTTATTCGACTTCGAAAAACTGTTTTTT
NA	TRBV7-6	TRBJ2-7	TRBD1	CASSSLTGTGSYEQYF	TGTGCCAGCAGCTCCCTCACCGGGACAGGGTCCTACGAGCAGTACTTC
NA	TRBV7-9	TRBJ1-1	NA	CASSPGQLNTEAFF	TGTGCCAGCAGCCCAGGACAATTAAACACTGAAGCTTTCTTT
NA	TRBV19	TRBJ2-6	TRBD1	CASSIPTGSPSSGANVLTF	TGTGCCAGTAGTATCCCGACAGGGTCCCCATCCTCTGGGGCCAACGTCCTGACTTTC
NA	TRBV10-3	TRBJ2-1	NA	CAISDGGNYNEQFF	TGTGCCATCAGTGATGGGGGGAACTACAATGAGCAGTTCTTC
NA	TRBV18	TRBJ1-5	NA	CASSPPAGQGGPQHF	TGTGCCAGCTCACCCCCGGCAGGGCAGGGAGGGCCCCAGCATTTT
few	TRBV2	TRBJ2-2	TRBD2	CASSEALAGGRELFF	TGTGCCAGCAGTGAAGCGCTAGCGGGGGGTCGGGAGCTGTTTTTT
NA	TRBV11-1	TRBJ2-7	NA	CASSLVSDYYEQYF	TGTGCCAGCAGCTTAGTTAGTGACTACTACGAGCAGTACTTC
NA	TRBV5-5	TRBJ1-3	NA	CASSLADSSGNTIYF	TGTGCCAGCAGCTTGGCCGACAGCTCTGGAAACACCATATATTTT
NA	TRBV11-2	TRBJ1-1	NA	CASSLGLNQNTEAFF	TGTGCCAGCAGCTTAGGACTAAACCAGAACACTGAAGCTTTCTTT
NA	TRBV7-9	TRBJ2-1	TRBD1	CASSQRDRDRYNEQFF	TGTGCCAGCAGCCAACGGGACAGGGACCGCTACAATGAGCAGTTCTTC
NA	TRBV15	TRBJ1-1	NA	CATSRGSGFNTEAFF	TGTGCCACCAGCAGGGGGTCAGGGTTTAACACTGAAGCTTTCTTT
NA	TRBV19	TRBJ2-3	NA	CASSMGEQGFRTDTQYF	TGTGCCAGTAGTATGGGAGAACAGGGTTTTCGTACAGATACGCAGTATTTT
NA	TRBV30	TRBJ1-5	NA	CAWSIQEKSPQHF	TGTGCCTGGAGTATACAGGAGAAGTCGCCCCAGCATTTT
NA	TRBV6-5	TRBJ1-2	TRBD1	CASSFDRANYGYTF	TGTGCCAGCAGTTTTGACAGGGCTAACTATGGCTACACCTTC
NA	TRBV19	TRBJ1-2	TRBD1	CASSPTGGDYGYTF	TGTGCCAGTAGCCCGACAGGGGGCGACTATGGCTACACCTTC
once	TRBV29-1	TRBJ2-5	NA	CSVGPDTQETQYF	TGCAGCGTTGGCCCTGACACACAAGAGACCCAGTACTTC
NA	TRBV6-5	TRBJ2-3	TRBD1	CASRGGTGGSFLQYF	TGTGCCAGCAGGGGAGGGACAGGGGGCAGCTTTCTGCAGTATTTT